A selection of T cell receptor beta chains follows, all from one sample in a study of blood T cell repertoires in COVID-19. Data came from immunoSEQ multiplex PCR; TCRdb stores just in-frame clones and leaves some out. In the table there are about 160,000 clones, approximately 84% of which are singletons. Material for sequencing was peripheral blood. Receptor source: a woman older than 75 with acute or convalescent COVID-19. Each CDR3 is given without its conserved first and last residue. A D gene is named only where the DNA matches it firmly.

v_call: TRBV29-1
j_call: TRBJ1-1
d_call: TRBD1
cdr3_aa: SVARQGAAF

v_call: TRBV19
j_call: TRBJ2-7
d_call: TRBD1
cdr3_aa: ASSIEGAGGSYEQY

v_call: TRBV7-2
j_call: TRBJ2-7
d_call: TRBD2
cdr3_aa: ASSFPGTSGLVTYEQY

v_call: TRBV6-1
j_call: TRBJ2-7
d_call: -
cdr3_aa: ASSESHGGY

v_call: TRBV5-6
j_call: TRBJ1-4
d_call: TRBD1
cdr3_aa: ASSVGWTGTNEKLF

v_call: TRBV27
j_call: TRBJ2-5
d_call: -
cdr3_aa: ASSFTGAETQY

v_call: TRBV6-2/TRBV6-3
j_call: TRBJ1-1
d_call: -
cdr3_aa: ASSYPSGVLMNTEAF

v_call: TRBV2
j_call: TRBJ1-6
d_call: -
cdr3_aa: ARGVGAGSPLH

v_call: TRBV7-9
j_call: TRBJ2-7
d_call: -
cdr3_aa: ASSASTLNSYEQY

v_call: TRBV24-1
j_call: TRBJ2-3
d_call: TRBD2
cdr3_aa: ATSDSGLTDTQY

v_call: TRBV5-1
j_call: TRBJ2-3
d_call: -
cdr3_aa: ASSLAGGTDTQY

v_call: TRBV12-5
j_call: TRBJ1-3
d_call: -
cdr3_aa: ASGSGQPGNTIY

v_call: TRBV5-1
j_call: TRBJ2-7
d_call: -
cdr3_aa: ASSLGRGDYEQY

v_call: TRBV5-6
j_call: TRBJ2-4
d_call: -
cdr3_aa: ASSLAQGMTKNIQY

v_call: TRBV4-1
j_call: TRBJ2-7
d_call: TRBD2
cdr3_aa: ASSQGGTVNYEQY

v_call: TRBV12-3/TRBV12-4
j_call: TRBJ2-7
d_call: -
cdr3_aa: ASSLDREQY

v_call: TRBV5-1
j_call: TRBJ1-2
d_call: -
cdr3_aa: ASSLGGFNGYT

v_call: TRBV12-3/TRBV12-4
j_call: TRBJ1-2
d_call: -
cdr3_aa: ASSTDIVYGYT

v_call: TRBV27
j_call: TRBJ1-2
d_call: -
cdr3_aa: ASTSAEGRYGYT

v_call: TRBV5-1
j_call: TRBJ1-2
d_call: -
cdr3_aa: ASSPGLSRGYT

v_call: TRBV19
j_call: TRBJ2-7
d_call: TRBD2
cdr3_aa: ASSTRPGASGRPYEQY

v_call: TRBV30
j_call: TRBJ2-2
d_call: -
cdr3_aa: AWNDGGPGELF

v_call: TRBV3-1/TRBV3-2
j_call: TRBJ1-4
d_call: -
cdr3_aa: ASSQRKVGEKLF

v_call: TRBV5-1
j_call: TRBJ1-1
d_call: TRBD1
cdr3_aa: ASSRTGGTNTEAF

v_call: TRBV10-3
j_call: TRBJ2-3
d_call: TRBD1
cdr3_aa: AISPGQLGTDTQY

v_call: TRBV19
j_call: TRBJ1-1
d_call: -
cdr3_aa: ASSMGLPNTEAF

v_call: TRBV3-1/TRBV3-2
j_call: TRBJ2-3
d_call: -
cdr3_aa: ASSQTRSDTQY

v_call: TRBV6-6
j_call: TRBJ1-2
d_call: -
cdr3_aa: ASSWQTNYGYT

v_call: TRBV6-4
j_call: TRBJ2-1
d_call: TRBD1
cdr3_aa: ASSTTGGAGLPPHNEQF

v_call: TRBV18
j_call: TRBJ2-2
d_call: -
cdr3_aa: ASSPFAGENTGELF

v_call: TRBV9
j_call: TRBJ1-1
d_call: -
cdr3_aa: ASSAQAGGSTEAF

v_call: TRBV27
j_call: TRBJ2-7
d_call: -
cdr3_aa: ASSRSGPLPGEQY

v_call: TRBV29-1
j_call: TRBJ2-1
d_call: TRBD2
cdr3_aa: SAQTSGINEQF

v_call: TRBV24-1
j_call: TRBJ2-2
d_call: -
cdr3_aa: ATSPPTNTGELF

v_call: TRBV29-1
j_call: TRBJ1-4
d_call: -
cdr3_aa: SVALHGGEKLF

v_call: TRBV2
j_call: TRBJ2-7
d_call: -
cdr3_aa: ASSSRQRSYEQY

v_call: TRBV5-5
j_call: TRBJ1-2
d_call: TRBD1
cdr3_aa: ASSLEGGRYGYT

v_call: TRBV4-1
j_call: TRBJ2-3
d_call: -
cdr3_aa: ASSQDGRTSTDTQY

v_call: TRBV7-2
j_call: TRBJ2-7
d_call: TRBD2
cdr3_aa: ASSPYLAGGSGEQY

v_call: TRBV7-9
j_call: TRBJ2-5
d_call: -
cdr3_aa: ASSLPGRGSQETQY

v_call: TRBV5-4
j_call: TRBJ2-1
d_call: TRBD2
cdr3_aa: ASSRMGGLAGNEQF

v_call: TRBV5-4
j_call: TRBJ1-2
d_call: -
cdr3_aa: ASSLGPGSGGYT

v_call: TRBV5-5
j_call: TRBJ2-7
d_call: TRBD1
cdr3_aa: ASSPGQGLSWEQY

v_call: TRBV3-1/TRBV3-2
j_call: TRBJ1-1
d_call: -
cdr3_aa: ASSQGTRTEAF

v_call: TRBV5-1
j_call: TRBJ2-1
d_call: TRBD2
cdr3_aa: ASSTGTSSISYNEQF

v_call: TRBV28
j_call: TRBJ1-2
d_call: TRBD1
cdr3_aa: ASSRQQGRLGYT

v_call: TRBV5-6
j_call: TRBJ2-2
d_call: TRBD2
cdr3_aa: ASSLGLATTNTGELF

v_call: TRBV6-2/TRBV6-3
j_call: TRBJ2-2
d_call: -
cdr3_aa: ASSSTDREDTGELF

v_call: TRBV29-1
j_call: TRBJ2-1
d_call: TRBD2
cdr3_aa: SGTGTSGRNEQF

v_call: TRBV27
j_call: TRBJ2-1
d_call: -
cdr3_aa: ASSLSADARNEQF

v_call: TRBV19
j_call: TRBJ1-2
d_call: -
cdr3_aa: ASSIVVNRNYGYT

v_call: TRBV12-5
j_call: TRBJ2-7
d_call: -
cdr3_aa: ASGLAGSLEQY

v_call: TRBV6-2/TRBV6-3
j_call: TRBJ2-1
d_call: -
cdr3_aa: ASSLGEDEQF

v_call: TRBV25-1
j_call: TRBJ1-2
d_call: -
cdr3_aa: ASSESRGGLDGYT

v_call: TRBV30
j_call: TRBJ2-1
d_call: TRBD2
cdr3_aa: AWGQGSGSTSSYNEQF